This TCR beta chain was captured in a study of OX40 agonist ivuxolimab in advanced cancers. General study findings and limits: By week 6 at 0.1 to 3.0 mg/kg, blood CD4+ and CD8+ T cells had expanded clonally.

Turning to this clone: As yet, its antigen is unknown.

Libraries were prepared by immunoSEQ multiplex PCR; TCRdb keeps only in-frame clonotypes and omits some of them. Found here are some 38,000 clones, 92% of them singletons; the top ten hold 20% to 25%. Patients with autoimmune history or systemic immunosuppression were excluded. This CDR3 comprises 16 residues. V lost 5 bases to trimming and J lost 2 bases; unmatched junction nucleotides: 9. Germline values: CDR1 SGHAT, CDR2 FQDESV (reference sequence). The clonotype was recovered from an adult with an advanced solid tumor such as melanoma, head and neck, liver or kidney cancer. The material was CD4+ or CD8+ T cells sorted from blood, obtained in a trial of the OX40 agonist ivuxolimab. The chain is built from TRBV11-1 and TRBJ2-7, with 10 bases identical to TRBD2. The DNA of the CDR3 is TGTGCCAGCAGCAGAGGGTGGACTAGCGGTCCCTACGAGCAGTACTTC. Translated, it gives CASSRGWTSGPYEQYF.